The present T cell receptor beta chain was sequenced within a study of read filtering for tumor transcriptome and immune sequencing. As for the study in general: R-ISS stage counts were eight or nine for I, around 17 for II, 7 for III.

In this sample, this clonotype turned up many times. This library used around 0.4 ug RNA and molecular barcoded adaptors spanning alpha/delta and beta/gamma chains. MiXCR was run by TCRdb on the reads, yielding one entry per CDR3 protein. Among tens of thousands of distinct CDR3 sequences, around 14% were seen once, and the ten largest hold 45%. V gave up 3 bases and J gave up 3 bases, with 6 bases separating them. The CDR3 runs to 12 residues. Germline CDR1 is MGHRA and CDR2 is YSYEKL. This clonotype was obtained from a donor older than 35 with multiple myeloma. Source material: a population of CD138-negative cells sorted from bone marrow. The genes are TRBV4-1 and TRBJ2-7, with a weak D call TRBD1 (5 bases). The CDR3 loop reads CASSHDSYEQYF. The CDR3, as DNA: TGCGCCAGCAGCCACGACAGCTACGAGCAGTACTTC.